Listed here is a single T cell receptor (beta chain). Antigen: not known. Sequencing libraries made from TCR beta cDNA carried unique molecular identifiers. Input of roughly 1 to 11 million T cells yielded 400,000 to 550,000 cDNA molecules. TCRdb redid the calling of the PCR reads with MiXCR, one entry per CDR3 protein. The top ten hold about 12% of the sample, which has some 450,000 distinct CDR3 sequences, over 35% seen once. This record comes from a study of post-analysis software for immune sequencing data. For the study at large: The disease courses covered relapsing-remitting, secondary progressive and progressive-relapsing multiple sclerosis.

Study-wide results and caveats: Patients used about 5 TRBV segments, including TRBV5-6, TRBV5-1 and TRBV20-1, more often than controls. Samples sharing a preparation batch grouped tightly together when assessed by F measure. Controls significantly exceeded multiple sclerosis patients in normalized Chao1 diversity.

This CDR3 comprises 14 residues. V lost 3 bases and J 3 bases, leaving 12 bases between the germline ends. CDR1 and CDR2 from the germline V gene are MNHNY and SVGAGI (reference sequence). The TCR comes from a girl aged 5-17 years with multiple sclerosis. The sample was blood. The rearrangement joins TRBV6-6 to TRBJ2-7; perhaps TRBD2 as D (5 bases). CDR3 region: CASSYEDSIYEQYF. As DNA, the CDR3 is TGTGCCAGCAGTTATGAGGACTCGATCTACGAGCAGTACTTC.